This TCR beta chain was sequenced for a study of blood T cell repertoires in COVID-19 (dated by TCRdb to about 2020). For the wider study: Collaborator samples came from the United States, Italy and Spain and covered acute and convalescent phases of COVID-19. The prospective study material was composed of cDNA or gDNA derived from T cells, B-cell-depleted T cells, or PBMCs. Subjects who had been exposed to COVID-19, were actively infected with it, or had recovered from it provided the deeply sampled blood TCRbeta repertoires that made up the dataset. The repertoires were released in a freely available public database intended as a resource for research on the immune response to SARS-CoV-2. The samples were drawn from the first 160 participants of the ongoing ImmuneRACE study and from 1,254 subjects provided by 6 global collaborators. The sample metadata nearly always contained a de-identified subject ID, COVID-19 status, age in years and sex. Where available, HLA class I and class II types were obtained from metadata supplied by the sample provider rather than from assay-based typing.

From the cysteine through the phenylalanine, the CDR3 covers 15 amino acids. Left in the record is the CDR3 DNA by itself, 45 bases read in frame from the first base. According to the germline V gene, CDR1 reads MDHEN and CDR2 reads SYDVKM. For this chain, trimming is 9 bases at the V end and 4 bases at the J end, and the number of junction bases without a gene match is 13. Participants in the prospective study were enrolled through a virtual design, were aged 18 to 89 years, and lived in fewer than 30 United States geographic areas. In the prospective study, cohorts were assigned on the basis of participant-reported clinical history obtained from a screening survey and a study questionnaire. Exposed participants were defined as having been in contact with someone with a PCR-confirmed or clinician-diagnosed COVID-19 case within 2 weeks of study entry. Mobile phlebotomists in the prospective study collected whole blood, serum and a nasopharyngeal or oropharyngeal swab from every participant. Prospective study participants could optionally give additional blood draws and questionnaires over an approximately two-month period. Before DNA extraction, blood samples from the prospective study were shipped at room temperature or frozen.

Concerning this clone: Its cognate antigen has yet to be identified. No qualities accompany the bases; no much larger clone lies one base away.

TCRbeta CDR3 regions were amplified from genomic DNA by means of the immunoSEQ Assay, a bias-controlled multiplex PCR. The authors' pipeline ran thus. The number of nucleated cells in each sample was estimated from the amplification of reference gene primers within the assay. Sequence reads were collapsed and filtered to measure the absolute abundance of every unique TCRbeta CDR3 rearrangement. For each sample, productive Simpson clonality was calculated as the square root of Simpson's diversity index over productive rearrangements. TCRdb retrieved this table from immuneACCESS and kept in-frame rearrangements only. Not all clones are present; in checked studies, unresolved V genes account for under half, and no reason is known for the remainder. D and trimming come from the DNA, and the V and J calls and clone size come from that table. Within this sample are around 270,000 clones, with 80% to 90% of them counted one time only. The top ten clones comprise 2.5% to 4% of the sample.

Findings and caveats that apply to the study as a whole: Clinical and demographic metadata were provided uncurated, with the amount varying by source and participant.

The sequenced sample consisted of PBMCs or T cells enriched from blood (not recorded which). This receptor chain uses TRBV28 and TRBJ1-1; 8 nucleotides in the junction match TRBD1. The source of this sequence is a woman between 40 and 55 years old who had been exposed to COVID-19. The DNA is TGTGCCAGTTCGACAGGGGCTATGGGAGGCACTGAAGCTTTCTTT. Its protein reads: CASSTGAMGGTEAFF. The entire variable domain, with the stretches around the CDR3 drawn from the reference TRBV28 and TRBJ1-1 proteins, is DVKVTQSSRYLVKRTGEKVFLECVQDMDHENMFWYRQDPGLGLRLIYFSYDVKMKEKGDIPEGYSVSREKKERFSLILESASTNQTSMYLCASSTGAMGGTEAFFGQGTRLTVV.